Given below is one TCR beta chain in context. Its cognate antigen is unknown. This record belongs to a study of identical twins. Template switching added a universal primer site; cDNA carried unique molecular identifiers. TCRdb itself ran the 5' RACE reads through MiXCR, one entry per CDR3 protein. Here the sample spans around 1.7 million distinct CDR3 sequences, about 32% being singletons. Germline V CDR1 and CDR2: LGHNA, YNFKEQ. V shed 0 bases and J shed 11 bases, with 22 bases lying between them. The CDR3 extends over 16 amino acids. Healthy Caucasian individuals made up all the donors. Findings and limits, study-wide: Models came in too low on out-of-frame TCR alpha sharing in monozygotic twins. Twins' excess sharing was less marked for out-of-frame beta sequences.

Sequencing was done on a sample of cord blood. This chain connects TRBV4-2 to TRBJ2-5; TRBD1 might be the D (7 bases). This TCR derives from a newborn girl in good health. CDR3 bases: TGTGCCAGCAGCCAAGATCCAGGGGGGTTCGGGGATGAGCAGTACTTC. The encoded protein is CASSQDPGGFGDEQYF.